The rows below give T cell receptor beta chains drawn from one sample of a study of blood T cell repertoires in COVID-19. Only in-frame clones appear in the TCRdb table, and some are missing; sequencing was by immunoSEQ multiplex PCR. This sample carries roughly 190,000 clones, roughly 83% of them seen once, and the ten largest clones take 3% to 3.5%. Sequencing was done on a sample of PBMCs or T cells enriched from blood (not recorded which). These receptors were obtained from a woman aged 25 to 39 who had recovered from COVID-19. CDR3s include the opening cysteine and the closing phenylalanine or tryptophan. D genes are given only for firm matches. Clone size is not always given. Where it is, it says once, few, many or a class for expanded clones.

CDR3nt: TGTGCCAGCAGCAAAGCCAAAGGGACAGTGGATTATAGCAATCAGCCCCAGCATTTT; CDR3aa: CASSKAKGTVDYSNQPQHF; abundance: -; v_gene: TRBV21-1; d_gene: -; j_gene: TRBJ1-5
CDR3nt: TGCGCCAGCAGCCAAGGGATAGGACAAACTGAAGCTTTCTTT; CDR3aa: CASSQGIGQTEAFF; abundance: -; v_gene: TRBV4-1; d_gene: -; j_gene: TRBJ1-1
CDR3nt: TGTGCCAGTAGTAGCACAGGGGGAAGGCCCTATTCACCCCTCCACTTT; CDR3aa: CASSSTGGRPYSPLHF; abundance: -; v_gene: TRBV19; d_gene: TRBD1; j_gene: TRBJ1-6
CDR3nt: TGTGCCAGCAGTGAGCAAGCGGGGGGGATCACAGATACGCAGTATTTT; CDR3aa: CASSEQAGGITDTQYF; abundance: -; v_gene: TRBV2; d_gene: TRBD2; j_gene: TRBJ2-3
CDR3nt: TGTGCCAGCAGTTTTTCGCAGGGGGCGAGGGAAAAACTGTTTTTT; CDR3aa: CASSFSQGAREKLFF; abundance: -; v_gene: TRBV27; d_gene: TRBD1; j_gene: TRBJ1-4
CDR3nt: TGTGCCACCAGCAGAGATAAGGCCACCAGGGCCGAGACCCAGTACTTC; CDR3aa: CATSRDKATRAETQYF; abundance: -; v_gene: TRBV15; d_gene: -; j_gene: TRBJ2-5
CDR3nt: TGCGCCAGCAGCACTCCGGGACAGCATCTACACGAGCAGTACTTC; CDR3aa: CASSTPGQHLHEQYF; abundance: -; v_gene: TRBV5-1; d_gene: TRBD1; j_gene: TRBJ2-7
CDR3nt: TGCAGCGTTGAAGCTAAAGCAACCGGGGAGCTGTTTTTT; CDR3aa: CSVEAKATGELFF; abundance: -; v_gene: TRBV29-1; d_gene: -; j_gene: TRBJ2-2
CDR3nt: TGTGCCAGCAGCTTAGCGGTAGGGCAGGGCTACGAAAAACTGTTTTTT; CDR3aa: CASSLAVGQGYEKLFF; abundance: -; v_gene: TRBV7-8; d_gene: -; j_gene: TRBJ1-4
CDR3nt: TGTGCCAGCAGATCCCAGAAGGAGAGCACAGATACGCAGTATTTT; CDR3aa: CASRSQKESTDTQYF; abundance: -; v_gene: TRBV7-3; d_gene: -; j_gene: TRBJ2-3
CDR3nt: TGCAGCGTTGAAGTTATGGCAGGACAGAACCAAGAGACCCAGTACTTC; CDR3aa: CSVEVMAGQNQETQYF; abundance: -; v_gene: TRBV29-1; d_gene: -; j_gene: TRBJ2-5
CDR3nt: TGTGCCAGCAGCTTAGAGGCGTGGGGCCCTGAAGCTTTCTTT; CDR3aa: CASSLEAWGPEAFF; abundance: -; v_gene: TRBV7-9; d_gene: -; j_gene: TRBJ1-1
CDR3nt: TGTGCCAGCAGCCAAGATCCCGGACCCCTCCACTTT; CDR3aa: CASSQDPGPLHF; abundance: -; v_gene: TRBV3-1/TRBV3-2; d_gene: -; j_gene: TRBJ1-6
CDR3nt: TGCGCCAGCTCCCCCATACTAGGAACAGATACGCAGTATTTT; CDR3aa: CASSPILGTDTQYF; abundance: -; v_gene: TRBV5-1; d_gene: -; j_gene: TRBJ2-3
CDR3nt: TGTGCCAGCAGCTTATTTTCGGACAGGAATGAAAAACTGTTTTTT; CDR3aa: CASSLFSDRNEKLFF; abundance: -; v_gene: TRBV7-8; d_gene: TRBD1; j_gene: TRBJ1-4
CDR3nt: TGTGCCAGCAGTGGACAGGGAAGCTCCTATAATTCACCCCTCCACTTT; CDR3aa: CASSGQGSSYNSPLHF; abundance: -; v_gene: TRBV6-1; d_gene: TRBD1; j_gene: TRBJ1-6
CDR3nt: TGTGCCACCGGGGGCTCCTACGAGCAGTACTTC; CDR3aa: CATGGSYEQYF; abundance: -; v_gene: TRBV28; d_gene: -; j_gene: TRBJ2-7
CDR3nt: TGCAGTGCTAGTGTGAGGGGGCTAGGAGGAGATGGCTACACCTTC; CDR3aa: CSASVRGLGGDGYTF; abundance: -; v_gene: TRBV20-1; d_gene: TRBD1; j_gene: TRBJ1-2
CDR3nt: TGTGCCAGCAAATCCTTTCGAGGTAGTAACGCTGAAGCTTTCTTT; CDR3aa: CASKSFRGSNAEAFF; abundance: -; v_gene: TRBV6-5; d_gene: -; j_gene: TRBJ1-1
CDR3nt: TGTGCCAGCAGCCAAGAAAGAAGCTTCATGATCGCAGATACGCAGTATTTT; CDR3aa: CASSQERSFMIADTQYF; abundance: -; v_gene: TRBV3-1/TRBV3-2; d_gene: -; j_gene: TRBJ2-3
CDR3nt: TGCGCCAGCAGCTCGGGACAGGGTGAATATGGCTACACCTTC; CDR3aa: CASSSGQGEYGYTF; abundance: -; v_gene: TRBV5-1; d_gene: TRBD1; j_gene: TRBJ1-2
CDR3nt: TGTGCCAGCAGTTCTATACTTCGGGGGGCGCCTGAAAAACTGTTTTTT; CDR3aa: CASSSILRGAPEKLFF; abundance: -; v_gene: TRBV27; d_gene: -; j_gene: TRBJ1-4
CDR3nt: TGTGCCAGCAGCCAATCATTCTCGGGTAGCGGGAGGTTGAATGAGCAGTTCTTC; CDR3aa: CASSQSFSGSGRLNEQFF; abundance: -; v_gene: TRBV3-1/TRBV3-2; d_gene: TRBD2; j_gene: TRBJ2-1
CDR3nt: TGTGCCAGCAGCCCCGACACCGGGGAGCTGTTTTTT; CDR3aa: CASSPDTGELFF; abundance: once; v_gene: TRBV7-3; d_gene: -; j_gene: TRBJ2-2
CDR3nt: TGTGCCATCAGAGACAGGGTGGACTCTGGAAACACCATATATTTT; CDR3aa: CAIRDRVDSGNTIYF; abundance: -; v_gene: TRBV10-3; d_gene: TRBD1; j_gene: TRBJ1-3
CDR3nt: TGTGCCAGCAGCAAGACCGGACAGTCCCACACCGGGGAGCTGTTTTTT; CDR3aa: CASSKTGQSHTGELFF; abundance: once; v_gene: TRBV7-9; d_gene: -; j_gene: TRBJ2-2
CDR3nt: TGTGCCAGTAGTATAGGGTGGCAGAATAATTCACCCCTCCACTTT; CDR3aa: CASSIGWQNNSPLHF; abundance: -; v_gene: TRBV19; d_gene: -; j_gene: TRBJ1-6
CDR3nt: TGTGCCAGCAGCCCTAACTTGGGACTAGCGGGGGGCGAGACCCAGTACTTC; CDR3aa: CASSPNLGLAGGETQYF; abundance: -; v_gene: TRBV7-2; d_gene: TRBD2; j_gene: TRBJ2-5